Each of the 26 T cell receptor beta chains below was sequenced from the same sample in a study of immune evolution from preneoplasia to lung adenocarcinoma. Here immunoSEQ multiplex PCR was the method, and the copy in TCRdb shows in-frame clones only, minus some. The table lists under 9,000 clones, roughly 83% of them singletons. Sequencing was done on a sample of FFPE minimally invasive lung adenocarcinoma tissue. The receptors stem from a person between 65 and 80 years old with lung adenocarcinoma.

This clone came up a few times. Additional DNA sequences in this sample encode the identical CDR3. The genes are TRBV5-1 and TRBJ1-1; D ambiguous. V was cut by 0 bases and J by 1 base, with 10 bases left in between. Germline CDR1 is SGHRS and CDR2 is YFSETQ. CDR3 length: 15 amino acids. The CDR3 spells CASSLDGRPNTEAFF. The CDR3 DNA sequence: TGCGCCAGCAGCTTGGACGGACGGCCGAACACTGAAGCTTTCTTT.

The V gene is TRBV27, the J gene TRBJ1-1; D uncertain. V lost 3 bases to trimming and J lost 3 bases, with 14 bases between them. In germline, CDR1 is MNHEY, CDR2 SMNVEV (reference sequence). The CDR3 has 15 residues. The CDR3 sequence: CASSFLYTPHTEAFF. The CDR3 coding sequence is TGTGCCAGCAGTTTCCTATACACCCCCCACACTGAAGCTTTCTTT.

The rearrangement joins TRBV7-8 to TRBJ1-2, with 8 nucleotides matching TRBD1. This CDR3 comprises 14 residues. The germline V gene has CDR1 SGHVS and CDR2 FQNEAQ. The J segment lost 5 bases and the V segment lost 3 bases, leaving 5 bases of the junction unmatched. This CDR3 reads CASSLGDRNYGYTF. The CDR3 DNA follows: TGTGCCAGCAGCTTGGGGGACAGGAATTATGGCTACACCTTC.

The chain uses TRBV19 and TRBJ2-5; D gene ambiguous. The CDR3 covers 13 residues. Deletions cut 5 bases from V and 6 bases from J, with 13 bases between. Germline V gene sequence: CDR1 LNHDA, CDR2 SQIVND (reference sequence). Here the CDR3 reads CASSPTDGKTQYF. In DNA, the CDR3 is TGTGCCAGTAGTCCCACGGACGGAAAGACCCAGTACTTC.

The V gene is TRBV11-3, the J gene TRBJ1-1; the D gene is possibly TRBD1 (5 bases). The CDR3 extends over 14 amino acids. Germline values: CDR1 SGHNT, CDR2 YENEEA. Trimming cost V 3 bases and J 3 bases, with 11 bases left between them. The CDR3 loop reads CASSLGGLHTEAFF. DNA for the CDR3: TGTGCCAGCAGCTTGGGGGGGTTACACACTGAAGCTTTCTTT.

This chain joins TRBV9 and TRBJ1-3; D remains unclear. The CDR3 has 13 residues. Germline lookup yields CDR1 SGDLS and CDR2 YYNGEE. V was cut by 0 bases and J by 3 bases, with 4 bases left in between. As DNA, the CDR3 is TGTGCCAGCAGCGTAGGGGATGGAAACACCATATATTTT. This gives the protein CASSVGDGNTIYF.

This clone appeared a few times. The rearrangement links TRBV19 to TRBJ1-1; maybe TRBD1 (5 bases). The V end lost 2 bases, the J end lost 4 bases, and 11 bases lay between the germline ends. CDR1 and CDR2 from the germline V gene are LNHDA and SQIVND (reference sequence). The CDR3 has 14 residues. The CDR3 loop is CASSIPGMSTEAFF. CDR3 coding DNA: TGTGCCAGTAGTATACCAGGGATGAGCACTGAAGCTTTCTTT.

CDR3 DNA sequence: TGTGCCATCAGTGAGTCAAATGAAAAACTGTTTTTT. It codes for CAISESNEKLFF. V gene TRBV10-3 combines with J gene TRBJ1-4; D is unclear. V gave up 0 bases and J gave up 5 bases, with 1 base separating them. Germline CDR1 ENHRY, CDR2 SYGVKD. The CDR3 spans 12 residues.

The chain employs TRBV15 and TRBJ1-1; TRBD1 is a possible D gene (6 bases). Trimming took 4 bases from V and 8 from J, leaving 14 bases between them. This CDR3 contains 13 residues. The germline V gene encodes CDR1 LNHNV and CDR2 YYDKDF (reference sequence). CDR3 loop: CATSTAQGTEAFF. DNA for the CDR3: TGTGCCACCAGCACGGCACAGGGAACCGAAGCTTTCTTT.

The chain employs TRBV9 and TRBJ1-1, with D hard to call. The CDR3 is made up of 13 amino acids. CDR1 and CDR2 from the germline V gene are SGDLS and YYNGEE. Trimming cost V 1 base and J 3 bases, with 7 bases left between them. The CDR3 nucleotides are TGTGCCAGCAGCGTACAGCTGGACACTGAAGCTTTCTTT. Translation gives CASSVQLDTEAFF.

This chain connects TRBV4-2 to TRBJ2-2; TRBD2 matches at 11 bases. V dropped 0 bases and J dropped 6; count of bases not matched to a gene: 9. Germline V CDR1 and CDR2: LGHNA, YNFKEQ. The CDR3 length is 18 residues. The CDR3 region has the DNA TGTGCCAGCAGCCAAGAACCGTTCCTAGCGGGAGGCTCCGGGGAGCTGTTTTTT. As protein: CASSQEPFLAGGSGELFF.

This chain uses TRBV6-1 with TRBJ2-3; D remains unclear. Germline assignment: CDR1 MNHNS and CDR2 SASEGT. The CDR3 has 14 amino acids. The V and J ends lost 4 bases and 6 bases respectively, with 14 bases between them. The CDR3 coding sequence is TGTGCCAGCAGTGGAGGCAGTGGCATGGATACGCAGTATTTT. This encodes CASSGGSGMDTQYF.

The chain combines TRBV5-1 with TRBJ2-3; 8 nucleotides line up with TRBD1. This CDR3 region has 16 residues. Germline V gives CDR1 SGHRS, CDR2 YFSETQ. With V trimmed by 4 bases and J by 6 bases, 13 bases remained unmatched. The CDR3 DNA reads TGCGCCAGCAGCCTCGCTCCCCCGACAGGGGCCGATACGCAGTATTTT. It encodes CASSLAPPTGADTQYF.

The rearrangement links TRBV30 to TRBJ2-7; 11 bases align to TRBD2. This CDR3 spans 14 amino acids. The V gene's germline CDR1 is GTSNPN and CDR2 SVGIG (reference sequence). V lost 2 bases, J lost 4 bases, and 4 bases stayed unmatched. CDR3 coding DNA: TGTGCCTGGAGTAAAATAGCGGGAGGGTACGAGCAGTACTTC. Its translation: CAWSKIAGGYEQYF.

This rearrangement joins TRBV7-2 to TRBJ2-7, with D unresolved. Trimming took 3 bases from V and 6 from J, leaving 15 bases between them. This CDR3 region has 14 residues. CDR1 and CDR2 from the germline V gene are SGHTA and FQGNSA. The CDR3 DNA follows: TGTGCCAGCAGCTTCAAGCCGAGTTTGGGCGAGCAGTACTTC. Its translation: CASSFKPSLGEQYF.

V and J are TRBV7-6 and TRBJ2-5; D unclear. The V and J ends lost 1 base and 3 bases respectively, with 12 bases between them. The germline CDR1 and CDR2 sequences are SGHVS and FNYEAQ. There are 15 residues in the CDR3. The CDR3 is CASSLGPPWEETQYF. DNA of the CDR3: TGTGCCAGCAGCTTAGGACCCCCCTGGGAAGAGACCCAGTACTTC.

V gene TRBV28 combines with J gene TRBJ2-4, with 7 bases identical to TRBD2. The V gene's germline CDR1 is MDHEN and CDR2 SYDVKM. The CDR3 sequence is 14 residues long. V was clipped by 2 bases and J by 5 bases; unmatched bases: 3. The CDR3 coding sequence is TGTGCCAGCAGTTTAGCGGGAGCTGAAAACATTCAGTACTTC. This gives the protein CASSLAGAENIQYF.

This chain joins TRBV30 and TRBJ1-4; TRBD1 might be the D (6 bases). The CDR3 spans 15 residues. Trimming shortened V by 0 bases and J by 4 bases, and 12 bases separated the two germline ends. Germline CDR1 is GTSNPN and CDR2 is SVGIG (reference sequence). CDR3 residues: CAWSVQGSNNEKLFF. The CDR3 DNA reads as TGTGCCTGGAGTGTACAGGGTTCTAATAATGAAAAACTGTTTTTT.

The rearrangement joins TRBV6-5 to TRBJ2-5, with 7 nucleotides matching TRBD2. Germline CDR1 is MNHEY and CDR2 is SVGAGI. The CDR3 is 13 residues long. J lost 4 bases, V lost 4 bases, and 3 bases had no gene match. In DNA form, the CDR3 reads TGTGCCAGCAGTTCTAGCGGACTAGAGACCCAGTACTTC. Protein product: CASSSSGLETQYF.

The gene calls are TRBV27 and TRBJ2-7; no clear D gene. This CDR3 spans 14 amino acids. With 4 bases removed from V and 2 bases from J, the gap between germline ends came to 12 bases. The germline V gene encodes CDR1 MNHEY and CDR2 SMNVEV (reference sequence). CDR3 protein: CASSSSLVPYEQYF. CDR3 bases: TGTGCCAGCAGTTCGTCACTGGTTCCCTACGAGCAGTACTTC.

The rearrangement links TRBV6-1 to TRBJ2-1; D tentatively reads TRBD1 or TRBD2 (5 bases each). V shed 2 bases and J shed 8 bases, with 19 bases lying between them. Germline-derived CDR1 and CDR2 are MNHNS and SASEGT. CDR3 length: 16 residues. The CDR3 loop reads CASSEPDWGIHDEQFF. Written as DNA, the CDR3 is TGTGCCAGCAGTGAACCTGACTGGGGGATCCACGATGAGCAGTTCTTC.

V gene TRBV7-3 combines with J gene TRBJ2-5, with 11 nucleotides matching TRBD1. The CDR3 is 15 residues long. Germline V CDR1 and CDR2: SGHTA, FQGTGA. Trimming took 5 bases from V and 5 from J; bases not matched to a gene: 7. In nucleotides, the CDR3 is TGTGCCAGCAGCCCTGGACAGGGGGCTTGGGAGACCCAGTACTTC. Encoded protein: CASSPGQGAWETQYF.

The V call is TRBV7-2, the J call TRBJ2-7, with 15 bases lining up with TRBD2. The CDR3 has 16 residues. Losses at the gene ends were 1 base for V and 6 bases for J; bases not matched to a gene: 4. Germline V gene lookup returns CDR1 SGHTA and CDR2 FQGNSA. The CDR3: CASSLEGTSGRLEQYF. The CDR3 DNA reads as TGTGCCAGCAGCTTAGAAGGGACTAGCGGGAGGCTCGAGCAGTACTTC.

A few counts support this clone. V is TRBV20-1 and J is TRBJ2-3, with unresolved D. Germline CDR1 reads DFQATT; CDR2 reads SNEGSKA (reference sequence). This CDR3 is 10 amino acids long. Trimming removed 5 bases at V and 4 bases at J, with 4 bases between. The CDR3 sequence is CSALSDTQYF. The DNA of the CDR3 is TGCAGTGCTCTTTCAGATACGCAGTATTTT.

The CDR3 nucleotides are TGTGCCAGCAGCCGACAGGTCGGGAGCAATCAGCCCCAGCATTTT. Amino acids: CASSRQVGSNQPQHF. The chain couples TRBV4-2 to TRBJ1-5; maybe TRBD1 (6 bases). The germline V and J ends were trimmed by 4 bases and 1 base, with 11 bases remaining between them. CDR1 and CDR2 (germline): LGHNA, YNFKEQ. This CDR3 contains 15 residues.

The V call is TRBV29-1, the J call TRBJ1-1; D is uncertain. Germline values: CDR1 SQVTM, CDR2 ANQGSEA. V lost 2 bases, J lost 2 bases, and 12 bases lay in between. CDR3 size: 14 residues. CDR3 sequence: CSVESPQANTEAFF. CDR3 DNA sequence: TGCAGCGTTGAAAGCCCCCAAGCCAACACTGAAGCTTTCTTT.